Below, 22 T cell receptor beta chains from the same sample are listed, as sequenced in a study of blood T cells in healthy people across ages (dated by TCRdb to about 2015). The library was obtained by 5' RACE. A second PCR of roughly 7 to 11 cycles was performed with a sample-barcoded 5' primer and a J-beta primer mix. TCRdb redid the processing of the public reads, applying fastp at Q25 and MiXCR, and retained in-frame beta chains. When rows share a CDR3 protein, they turn into one entry using the most common DNA and genes. The sample data list 1.8 million or so distinct CDR3 sequences, and about two fifths of these were observed just once. The ten most abundant clones make up under 25% of the sample. Sequencing was performed on blood. The receptors were gathered from a human donor in good health.

V and J are TRBV6-2 or TRBV6-3 and TRBJ2-1; TRBD2 agrees at 10 bases. J lost 5 bases, V lost 8 bases, and 3 bases had no gene match. This CDR3 is 13 amino acids long. The V gene's germline CDR1 is MNHEY and CDR2 SVGEGT. The CDR3 DNA sequence: TGTGCCAGCGAACTAGCGGGGCACAATGAGCAGTTCTTC. It yields the protein CASELAGHNEQFF.

This clonotype was seen just once. J is TRBJ2-7 and V is TRBV7-9; D ambiguous. Trimming shortened V by 5 bases and J by 6 bases, and 20 bases separated the two germline ends. The CDR3 runs to 15 residues. Germline CDR1 is SEHNR and CDR2 is FQNEAQ (reference sequence). For the CDR3, the DNA is TGTGCCAGCAGCCTAGTTCAGGTTATATCTGGCGAGCAGTACTTC. Its translation: CASSLVQVISGEQYF.

This clonotype was observed a single time. The gene calls are TRBV27 and TRBJ2-1; D gene unclear. Per germline, CDR1 MNHEY and CDR2 SMNVEV (reference sequence). V gave up 5 bases and J gave up 3 bases, with 11 bases separating them. This CDR3 contains 14 residues. This chain's CDR3 is CASSRTGLYNEQFF. In nucleotides, the CDR3 is TGTGCCAGCAGTCGAACCGGCCTCTACAATGAGCAGTTCTTC.

The rearrangement links TRBV15 to TRBJ2-4; the match to TRBD1 covers 9 bases. The CDR3 is 15 amino acids. Per germline, CDR1 LNHNV and CDR2 YYDKDF (reference sequence). Trimming at V came to 0 bases and at J to 6 bases, leaving 3 bases not matched to a gene. The CDR3 DNA reads TGTGCCACCAGCAGAGATGGGGACAGGGCAAACATTCAGTACTTC. Encoded protein: CATSRDGDRANIQYF.

The chain combines TRBV7-6 with TRBJ1-1; TRBD1 is a possible D gene (6 bases). The CDR3 runs 16 residues. Germline-derived CDR1 and CDR2 are SGHVS and FNYEAQ. Trimming shortened V by 2 bases and J by 0 bases, and 13 bases separated the two germline ends. DNA of the CDR3: TGTGCCAGCAGCTTAAGCGGGACAACTATGAACACTGAAGCTTTCTTT. It is translated as CASSLSGTTMNTEAFF.

This sequence joins TRBV20-1 and TRBJ2-4, with 9 bases aligning to TRBD1. The DNA end lines up better with TRBJ2-5; the J call may be wrong. The CDR3 length is 14 residues. Germline CDR1 reads DFQATT; CDR2 reads SNEGSKA (reference sequence). The CDR3 loop reads CSARKDRGTETQYF. The DNA of the CDR3 is TGCAGTGCTAGAAAGGACAGGGGAACGGAGACCCAGTACTTC.

The rearrangement links TRBV5-1 to TRBJ2-7; D unresolved. The CDR3 has 16 residues. Germline CDR1 SGHRS, CDR2 YFSETQ. Trimming pared 0 bases from V and 1 base from J, leaving 14 bases between. The CDR3 loop reads CASSLASSSYSYEQYF. DNA of the CDR3: TGCGCCAGCAGCTTGGCCTCAAGCTCCTATTCCTACGAGCAGTACTTC.

The rearrangement links TRBV28 to TRBJ2-5; tentative D call: TRBD1 (5 bases). V lost 1 base, J lost 5 bases, and 11 bases lay in between. The CDR3 spans 14 residues. CDR1 is MDHEN, CDR2 SYDVKM, per germline. The CDR3 sequence: CASSLLRAGETQYF. The CDR3 DNA sequence: TGTGCCAGCAGTTTATTACGTGCAGGGGAGACCCAGTACTTC.

With respect to this clonotype: An end of the junction does not agree with germline; a read error may underlie this. The chain uses TRBV4-1 and TRBJ1-5, with unresolved D. The germline V gene has CDR1 MGHRA and CDR2 YSYEKL. This CDR3 is 12 amino acids long. The CDR3 protein is CASSHINLPQHF. The CDR3 nucleotides are TGCGCCAGCAGCCACATAAATCTGCCCCAGCATTTT.

The rearrangement joins TRBV12-3 or TRBV12-4 to TRBJ2-1; a weak D match, TRBD2 (5 bases). Trimming took 5 bases from V and 14 from J, leaving 16 bases between them. The CDR3 extends over 12 amino acids. This chain's CDR3 is CASSPWTSPKFF. The CDR3 coding sequence is TGTGCCAGCAGTCCTTGGACTTCTCCTAAGTTCTTC.

This clonotype was seen a few times. V usage is TRBV21-1 and J usage is TRBJ2-6; the D call in the table, TRBD1, was not verified against the DNA. TRBV21-1 corresponds to a pseudogene. This CDR3 has 18 residues. The CDR3 reads CASSKGGRGGTGANVLTF. DNA for the CDR3: TGTGCCAGCAGCAAAGGGGGTCGAGGGGGAACTGGGGCCAACGTCCTGACTTTC.

This clonotype occurred a few times. J is TRBJ2-1 and V is TRBV29-1, with D tentatively TRBD2 (5 bases). CDR1 is SQVTM and CDR2 is ANQGSEA in the germline V gene. This CDR3 is built from 15 residues. Deletions cut 0 bases from V and 4 bases from J, with 13 bases between. The CDR3 region has the DNA TGCAGCGTTGAAGATGGCCGGACTGTGTACAATGAGCAGTTCTTC. Its protein is CSVEDGRTVYNEQFF.

This chain uses TRBV4-1 with TRBJ2-2; 7 nucleotides align to TRBD2. V lost 1 base to trimming and J lost 4 bases; unmatched junction nucleotides: 3. CDR1 is MGHRA and CDR2 is YSYEKL in the germline V gene. This CDR3 contains 15 residues. In DNA form, the CDR3 reads TGCGCCAGCAGCCAAGTCAGCGGGGCCACCGGGGAGCTGTTTTTT. Protein product: CASSQVSGATGELFF.

The J gene is TRBJ1-5, the V gene TRBV20-1; D is uncertain. Deletions cut 6 bases from V and 9 bases from J, with 15 bases between. From germline, CDR1 is DFQATT and CDR2 SNEGSKA (reference sequence). The CDR3 consists of 12 residues. This CDR3 is CSAGPIGRPQHF. The CDR3 bases are TGCAGTGCCGGACCCATCGGACGGCCCCAGCATTTT.

Many counts were recorded for this clonotype. The J gene is TRBJ1-2, the V gene TRBV6-5, with 7 positions matching TRBD1. CDR3 length: 13 residues. V was pared by 6 bases and J by 3 bases, with 4 bases of the junction left unmatched. CDR1 MNHEY and CDR2 SVGAGI come from the germline V gene. The CDR3 DNA reads TGTGCCAGCAGAACAGACAGGGACTATGGCTACACCTTC. Translating gives CASRTDRDYGYTF.

This clonotype was picked up a small number of times. V gene TRBV12-3 or TRBV12-4 combines with J gene TRBJ1-5; D is unclear. The V and J ends lost 7 bases and 9 bases respectively, with 7 bases between them. CDR3 size: 10 residues. The CDR3, as DNA: TGTGCCAGCACCCTAATGCCCCAGCATTTT. It encodes CASTLMPQHF.

Details on this clonotype: Its ends do not fully match the called genes, so a read error is possible. The genes are TRBV2 and TRBJ1-2, with 7 bases identical to TRBD1. The length of the CDR3 is 16 residues. The germline V gene encodes CDR1 SNHLY and CDR2 FYNNEI. The CDR3: CAGSILLIPGGYGYTF. Here the CDR3 DNA reads TGTGCCGGCAGTATCCTCCTAATACCAGGGGGCTATGGCTACACCTTC.

V is TRBV20-1 and J is TRBJ2-1; 7 bases are shared with TRBD2. The CDR3 loop spans 15 amino acids. CDR1 is DFQATT, CDR2 SNEGSKA, per germline (reference sequence). V gave up 3 bases and J gave up 12 bases; unmatched junction bases: 17. CDR3 nucleotides: TGCAGTGCTAGCTCCCCCTGGACTAGGCCTGATGGGCAGTTCTTC. It specifies CSASSPWTRPDGQFF.

The sample holds a few counts of this clonotype. The chain uses TRBV5-4 and TRBJ1-4, with D tentatively TRBD1 (5 bases). This CDR3 region has 17 residues. Germline CDR1 and CDR2: SGHNT and YYREEE (reference sequence). Trimming pared 2 bases from V and 7 bases from J, leaving 21 bases between. DNA of the CDR3: TGTGCCAGCAGCTTCTCGCCAGGGATGGGATTGGGTGAAAAACTGTTTTTT. This sequence encodes CASSFSPGMGLGEKLFF.

This chain joins TRBV9 and TRBJ1-2; tentatively, D is TRBD1 (6 bases). Germline loops: CDR1 SGDLS, CDR2 YYNGEE. V shed 4 bases and J shed 1 base, with 14 bases lying between them. This CDR3 has 15 residues. The CDR3 is CASSPRGANNYGYTF. The CDR3 coding sequence is TGTGCCAGCAGCCCCCGGGGGGCGAATAACTATGGCTACACCTTC.

This clonotype was recorded many times. The chain couples TRBV11-3 to TRBJ1-2; D call uncertain. The CDR3 extends over 11 amino acids. V was pared by 10 bases and J by 8 bases, with 14 bases between. Germline V gene data show CDR1 as SGHNT and CDR2 as YENEEA. CDR3 residues: CAIKEGWGYTF. The CDR3 region has the DNA TGTGCCATTAAGGAGGGATGGGGCTACACCTTC. The complete variable domain, with remaining parts taken from reference TRBV11-3 and TRBJ1-2, reads EAGVVQSPRYKIIEKKQPVAFWCNPISGHNTLYWYLQNLGQGPELLIRYENEEAVDDSQLPKDRFSAERLKGVDSTLKIQPAELGDSAVYLCAIKEGWGYTFGSGTRLTVV.

V gene TRBV4-3 combines with J gene TRBJ2-5; 13 bases align to TRBD2. The CDR3 extends over 17 amino acids. The J segment lost 2 bases and the V segment lost 0 bases, leaving 3 bases of the junction unmatched. CDR1 and CDR2 (germline): LGHNA, YSLEER. DNA for the CDR3: TGCGCCAGCAGCCAAGATCAGACTAGCGGGGGGCAAGAGACCCAGTACTTC. Amino acids: CASSQDQTSGGQETQYF.